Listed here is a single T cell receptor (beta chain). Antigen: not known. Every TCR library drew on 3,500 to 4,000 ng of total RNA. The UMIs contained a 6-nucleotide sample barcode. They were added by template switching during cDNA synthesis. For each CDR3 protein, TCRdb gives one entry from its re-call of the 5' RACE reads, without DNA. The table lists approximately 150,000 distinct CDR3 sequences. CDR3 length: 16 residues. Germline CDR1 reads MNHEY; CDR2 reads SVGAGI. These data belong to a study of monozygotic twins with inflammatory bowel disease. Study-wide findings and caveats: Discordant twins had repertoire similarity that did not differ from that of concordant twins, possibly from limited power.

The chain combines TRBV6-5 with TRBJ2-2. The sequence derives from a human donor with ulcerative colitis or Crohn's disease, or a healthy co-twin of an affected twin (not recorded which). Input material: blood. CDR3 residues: CASSYSGRISTGELFF.